This T cell receptor (beta chain) emerged from a study of PD-1 blockade in classical Hodgkin lymphoma. Study-wide points: In CD4+ cells, TCR diversity went up significantly by C4D1, but in CD8+ cells it did not. Complete responders showed a baseline diversity that resembled the diversity of newly diagnosed patients. Differences between repertoires have undefined causes, possibly disease activity or prior therapy. Excluded were patients who started nivolumab under 1 year after ASCT, a group that had lower diversity.

Each patient experienced a relapse that followed autologous stem cell transplantation, and brentuximab vedotin exposure varied. Germline V gene sequence: CDR1 SQVTM, CDR2 ANQGSEA. The CDR3 totals 18 residues. V trimming: 4 bases; J trimming: 0 bases; junction bases outside the gene matches: 7. In the case of this clone: The antigen remains undetermined.

Produced via immunoSEQ multiplex PCR; TCRdb's table is partial and in-frame only. Of 80,000 to 100,000 clones detected, roughly four fifths appear once; the ten largest clones hold roughly 16%. This TCR came from a human donor with classical Hodgkin lymphoma. This chain connects TRBV29-1 to TRBJ2-6, with 12 positions matching TRBD1. Sequencing used peripheral blood mononuclear cells (PBMCs), obtained before the second cycle of nivolumab. The CDR3 DNA sequence: TGCAGCGTTGCAGGGGACAGGGGGCGCGACTCTGGGGCCAACGTCCTGACTTTC. Translated, it gives CSVAGDRGRDSGANVLTF.